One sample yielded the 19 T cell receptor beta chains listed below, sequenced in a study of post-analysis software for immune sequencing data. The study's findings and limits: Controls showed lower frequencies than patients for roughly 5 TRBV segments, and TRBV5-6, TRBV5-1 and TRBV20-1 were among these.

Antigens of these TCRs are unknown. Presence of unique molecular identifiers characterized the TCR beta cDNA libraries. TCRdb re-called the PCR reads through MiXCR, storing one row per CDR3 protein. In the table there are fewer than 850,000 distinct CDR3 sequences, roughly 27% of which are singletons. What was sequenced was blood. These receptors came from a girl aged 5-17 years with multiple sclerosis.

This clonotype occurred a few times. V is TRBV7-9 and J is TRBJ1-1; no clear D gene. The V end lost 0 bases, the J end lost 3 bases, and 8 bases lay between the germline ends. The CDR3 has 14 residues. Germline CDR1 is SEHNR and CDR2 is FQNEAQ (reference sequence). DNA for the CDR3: TGTGCCAGCAGCTTAGCGGCGTTCGACACTGAAGCTTTCTTT. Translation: CASSLAAFDTEAFF. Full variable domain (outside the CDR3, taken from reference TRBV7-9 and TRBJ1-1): DTGVSQNPRHKITKRGQNVTFRCDPISEHNRLYWYRQTLGQGPEFLTYFQNEAQLEKSRLLSDRFSAERPKGSFSTLEIQRTEQGDSAMYLCASSLAAFDTEAFFGQGTRLTVV.

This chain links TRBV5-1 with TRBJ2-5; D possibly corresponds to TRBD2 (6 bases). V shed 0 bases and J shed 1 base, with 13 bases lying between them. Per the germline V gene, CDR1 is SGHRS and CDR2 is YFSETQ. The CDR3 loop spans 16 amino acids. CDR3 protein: CASSLARGVLQETQYF. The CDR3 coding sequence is TGCGCCAGCAGCTTGGCTCGCGGGGTGCTCCAAGAGACCCAGTACTTC.

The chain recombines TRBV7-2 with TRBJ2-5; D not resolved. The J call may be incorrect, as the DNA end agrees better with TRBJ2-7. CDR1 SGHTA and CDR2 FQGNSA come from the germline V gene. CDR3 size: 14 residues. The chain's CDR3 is CASSLVGRQNEQYF. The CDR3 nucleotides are TGTGCCAGCAGCTTAGTGGGCAGACAAAACGAGCAGTACTTC.

CDR3 nucleotides: TGCAGTGCTATCGCATCAGGGGGCCAGTCCTACAATGAGCAGTTCTTC. Translating it yields CSAIASGGQSYNEQFF. V is TRBV20-1 and J is TRBJ2-1; 8 bases are shared with TRBD1. The CDR3 loop spans 16 amino acids. The germline gives CDR1 DFQATT, CDR2 SNEGSKA (reference sequence). J was trimmed by 1 base and V by 4 bases; bases with no gene match: 9.

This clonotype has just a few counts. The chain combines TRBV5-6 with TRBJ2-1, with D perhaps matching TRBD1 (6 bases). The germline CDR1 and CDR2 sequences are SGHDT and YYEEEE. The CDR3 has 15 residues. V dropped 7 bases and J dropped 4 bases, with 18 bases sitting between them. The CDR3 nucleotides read TGTGCCAGCCTCCTCCAGGGGCAGTCATACAATGAGCAGTTCTTC. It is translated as CASLLQGQSYNEQFF.

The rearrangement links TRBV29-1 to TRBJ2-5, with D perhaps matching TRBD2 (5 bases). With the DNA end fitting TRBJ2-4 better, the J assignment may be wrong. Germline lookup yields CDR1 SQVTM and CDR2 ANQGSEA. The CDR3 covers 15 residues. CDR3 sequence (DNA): TGCAGCGTGAACCCAGAGGGCTATTTTAAAAACATTCAGTACTTC. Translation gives CSVNPEGYFKNIQYF.

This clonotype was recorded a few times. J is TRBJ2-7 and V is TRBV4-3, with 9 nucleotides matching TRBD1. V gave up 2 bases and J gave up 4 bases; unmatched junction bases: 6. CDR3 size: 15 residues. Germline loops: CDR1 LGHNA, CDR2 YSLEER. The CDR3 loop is CASSQHPGQGYEQYF. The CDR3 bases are TGCGCCAGCAGCCAACACCCGGGACAGGGTTACGAGCAGTACTTC.

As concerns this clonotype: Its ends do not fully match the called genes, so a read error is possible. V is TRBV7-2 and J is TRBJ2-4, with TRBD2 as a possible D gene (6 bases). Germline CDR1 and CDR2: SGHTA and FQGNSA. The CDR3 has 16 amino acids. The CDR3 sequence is CASSLDSGVAKNIEYF. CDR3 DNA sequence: TGTGCCAGCAGCTTAGATAGCGGAGTAGCCAAAAACATTGAGTACTTC.

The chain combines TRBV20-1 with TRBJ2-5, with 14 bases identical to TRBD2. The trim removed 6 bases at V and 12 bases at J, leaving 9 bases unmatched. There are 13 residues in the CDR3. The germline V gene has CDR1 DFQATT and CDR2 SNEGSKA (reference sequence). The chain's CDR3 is CSAHGLAGGREYF. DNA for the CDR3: TGCAGTGCCCATGGACTAGCGGGAGGTCGTGAGTACTTC.

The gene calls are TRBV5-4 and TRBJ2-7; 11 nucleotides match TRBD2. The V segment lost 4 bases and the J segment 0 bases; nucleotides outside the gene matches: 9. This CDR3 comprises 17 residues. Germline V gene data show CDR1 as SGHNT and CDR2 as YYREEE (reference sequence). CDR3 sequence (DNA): TGTGCCAGCAGCGCTCCCCCCGGGACTAGCGGCTCCTACGAGCAGTACTTC. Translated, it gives CASSAPPGTSGSYEQYF.

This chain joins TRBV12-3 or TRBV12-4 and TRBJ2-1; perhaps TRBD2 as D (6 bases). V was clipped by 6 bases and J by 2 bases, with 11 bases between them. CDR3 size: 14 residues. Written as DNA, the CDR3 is TGTGCCAGCAGCCCTCCTAGCGCCTACAATGAGCAGTTCTTC. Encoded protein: CASSPPSAYNEQFF.

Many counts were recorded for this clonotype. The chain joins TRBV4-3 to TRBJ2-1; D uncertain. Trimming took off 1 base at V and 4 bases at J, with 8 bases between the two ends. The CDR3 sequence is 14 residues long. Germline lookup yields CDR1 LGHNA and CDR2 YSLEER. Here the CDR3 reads CASSQAYDYNEQFF. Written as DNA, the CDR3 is TGCGCCAGCAGCCAAGCTTACGATTACAATGAGCAGTTCTTC.

The DNA for the CDR3 is TGTGCCAGCAGTTCGGGCGGGGAGCTGTTTTTT. This encodes CASSSGGELFF. The chain employs TRBV6-2 or TRBV6-3 and TRBJ2-2; D ambiguous. This CDR3 has 11 amino acids. Germline CDR1 MNHEY, CDR2 SVGEGT. The V end was cut by 4 bases, the J end by 7 bases, with 4 bases between.

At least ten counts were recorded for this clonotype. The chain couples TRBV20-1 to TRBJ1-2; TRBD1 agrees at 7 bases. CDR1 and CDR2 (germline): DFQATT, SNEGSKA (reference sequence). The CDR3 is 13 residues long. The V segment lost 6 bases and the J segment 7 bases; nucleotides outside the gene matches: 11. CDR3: CSAPGQSNGGYTF. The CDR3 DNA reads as TGCAGTGCACCGGGACAGTCTAATGGTGGCTACACCTTC.

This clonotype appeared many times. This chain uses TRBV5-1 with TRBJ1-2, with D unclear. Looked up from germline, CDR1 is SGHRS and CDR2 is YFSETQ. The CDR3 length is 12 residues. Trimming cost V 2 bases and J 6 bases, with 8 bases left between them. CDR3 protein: CASSLGEDGYTF. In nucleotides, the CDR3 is TGCGCCAGCAGCTTAGGAGAGGATGGCTACACCTTC. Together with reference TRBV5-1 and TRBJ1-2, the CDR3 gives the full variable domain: KAGVTQTPRYLIKTRGQQVTLSCSPISGHRSVSWYQQTPGQGLQFLFEYFSETQRNKGNFPGRFSGRQFSNSRSEMNVSTLELGDSALYLCASSLGEDGYTFGSGTRLTVV.

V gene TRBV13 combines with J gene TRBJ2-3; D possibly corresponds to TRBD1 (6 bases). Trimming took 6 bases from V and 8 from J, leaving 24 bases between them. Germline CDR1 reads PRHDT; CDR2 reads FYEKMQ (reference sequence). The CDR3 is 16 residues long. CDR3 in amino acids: CASSQMGLGGKGTQYF. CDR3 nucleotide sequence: TGTGCCAGCAGTCAGATGGGCCTTGGGGGCAAGGGTACGCAGTATTTT.

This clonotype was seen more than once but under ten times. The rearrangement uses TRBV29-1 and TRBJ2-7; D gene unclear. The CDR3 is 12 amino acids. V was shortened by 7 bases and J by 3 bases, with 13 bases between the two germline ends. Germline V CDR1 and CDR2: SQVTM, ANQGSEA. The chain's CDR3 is CSALSGVYEQYF. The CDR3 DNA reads TGCAGCGCGCTGTCTGGGGTCTACGAGCAGTACTTC.

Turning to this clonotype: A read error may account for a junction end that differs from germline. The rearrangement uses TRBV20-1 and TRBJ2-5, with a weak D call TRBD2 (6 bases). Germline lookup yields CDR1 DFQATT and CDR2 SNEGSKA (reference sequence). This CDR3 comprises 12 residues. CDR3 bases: TGTAGTGCTAGCGTGACGCAAAAGACCCGGTACTTC. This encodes CSASVTQKTRYF.

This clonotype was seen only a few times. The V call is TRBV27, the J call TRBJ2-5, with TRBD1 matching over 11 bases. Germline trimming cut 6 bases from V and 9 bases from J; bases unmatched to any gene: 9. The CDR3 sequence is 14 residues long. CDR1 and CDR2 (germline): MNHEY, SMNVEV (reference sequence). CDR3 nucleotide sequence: TGTGCCAGCAGACGGACAGGGGGCCTGGGGGCCCAGTACTTC. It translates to CASRRTGGLGAQYF.